Each of the 3 T cell receptor beta chains below was sequenced from the same sample in a study of cytomegalovirus exposure and HLA in healthy donors. PCR amplification relied on 60 Vbeta primers (plus 13 Jbeta primers). Produced via immunoSEQ multiplex PCR; TCRdb's table is partial and in-frame only. The data show 150,000 to 200,000 clones, 55% to 80% seen once. Sequences were obtained from PBMCs. These receptors originate from a woman aged 18-35 years in good health and CMV-seropositive.

This chain links TRBV7-6 with TRBJ2-5, with a weak D call TRBD2 (5 bases). Judging by the DNA end, TRBJ2-7 fits better; the J call may be wrong. This CDR3 spans 15 amino acids. The germline V gene has CDR1 SGHVS and CDR2 FNYEAQ. CDR3 in DNA: TGTGCCAGCAGCTTAGGAACGGGAAGCTCCTACGAGCAGTACTTC. Translating gives CASSLGTGSSYEQYF.

This chain joins TRBV6-1 and TRBJ1-2, with 9 bases matching TRBD1. V lost 6 bases and J lost 0; bases outside the gene matches: 2. The CDR3 extends over 14 amino acids. Germline V lookup: CDR1 MNHNS, CDR2 SASEGT. The CDR3 loop is CASRQGAANYGYTF. In DNA, the CDR3 is TGTGCCAGCAGACAGGGGGCGGCTAACTATGGCTACACCTTC.

V and J are TRBV7-2 and TRBJ1-3, with a possible D match to TRBD1 (5 bases). Per germline, CDR1 SGHTA and CDR2 FQGNSA. Trimming removed 1 base at V and 2 bases at J, with 12 bases between. The CDR3 runs 16 residues. The chain's CDR3 is CASSLDPPGTGNTIYF. DNA of the CDR3: TGTGCCAGCAGCTTAGATCCCCCAGGGACTGGAAACACCATATATTTT.